The source of this TCR beta chain is a study of regulatory T cells in long-lasting Graves disease. Time point noted: newly diagnosed GD, antithyroid drugs for less than 3 months. The TCR library used RNA extracted from PBMCs. The patients were enrolled through endocrinology in Xi'an, China. This clonotype was counted many times. Its antigen is unknown. Study-wide results and limits: Those with persistent Graves' had less TCR diversity than newly diagnosed patients. Analysis covered peripheral blood alone, not thyroid tissue.

Deletions cut 5 bases from V and 7 bases from J, with 12 bases between. This CDR3 contains 11 residues. Germline CDR1 DFQATT, CDR2 SNEGSKA (reference sequence). With iRepertoire HTBI primers and Arm-PCR of CDR3 regions, TCR beta libraries were built. MiXCR, applied by TCRdb to the multiplex PCR reads, yields one record per CDR3 protein. The top ten hold 12% of the sample, which has about 210,000 distinct CDR3 sequences, around a fifth seen once. This same sample was also taken into another study, of T cells in Graves' hyperthyroidism and ophthalmopathy. That study adds: Aged 18 to 65, the patients had hyperthyroidism that was newly diagnosed and had lasted under 2 months.

The TCR sequence derives from a woman younger than 45 with Graves disease. The J gene is TRBJ2-7, the V gene TRBV20-1; tentatively, D is TRBD2 (6 bases). The sample in question was peripheral blood mononuclear cells (PBMCs), obtained at new diagnosis, from a patient treated with antithyroid drugs. The chain's CDR3 is CSAASGDEQYF. The CDR3 DNA reads as TGCAGTGCTGCGTCGGGGGATGAGCAGTACTTC.